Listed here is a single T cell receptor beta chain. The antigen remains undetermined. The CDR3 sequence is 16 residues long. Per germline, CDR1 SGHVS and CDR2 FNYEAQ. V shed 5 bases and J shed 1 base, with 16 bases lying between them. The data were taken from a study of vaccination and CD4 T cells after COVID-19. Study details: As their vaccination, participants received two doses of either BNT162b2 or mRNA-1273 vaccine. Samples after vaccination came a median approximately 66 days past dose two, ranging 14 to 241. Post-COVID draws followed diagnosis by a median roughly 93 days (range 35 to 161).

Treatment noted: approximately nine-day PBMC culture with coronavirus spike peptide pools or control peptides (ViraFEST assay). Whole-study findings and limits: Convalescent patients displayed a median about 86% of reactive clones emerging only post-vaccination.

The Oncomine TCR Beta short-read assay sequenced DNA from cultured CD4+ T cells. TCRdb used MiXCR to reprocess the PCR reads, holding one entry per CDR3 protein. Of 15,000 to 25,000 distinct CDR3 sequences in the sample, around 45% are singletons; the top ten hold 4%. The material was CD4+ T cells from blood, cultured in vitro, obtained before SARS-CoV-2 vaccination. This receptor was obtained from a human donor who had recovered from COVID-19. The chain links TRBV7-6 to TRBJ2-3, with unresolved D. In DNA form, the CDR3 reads TGTGCCAGCAGCCCCCTCCGGGTAGTCCGCACAGATACGCAGTATTTT. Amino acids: CASSPLRVVRTDTQYF.